This TCR beta chain was obtained from a study of T-cell reconstitution after alpha-beta-depleted transplantation in children (dated by TCRdb to about 2016). The study in broad terms: Using TCR repertoire profiling, the study quantitatively followed how T-cell immune reconstitution unfolded in children after TCRalphabeta/CD19-depleted allogeneic hematopoietic cell transplantation.

V loses 4 bases of germline sequence and J loses 2 bases, and the interval between the two ends is 6 bases. The CDR3, cysteine through phenylalanine, is 13 amino acids long. The retained sequence is limited to the CDR3, 39 bases, with the frame set at the first base. From a lookup of the germline V gene, CDR1 and CDR2 are MGHDK and SYGVNS. This clonotype was recorded many times. Its antigen is unknown. No per-base quality is available; no much larger clone lies one base away. The library was produced with PCR. Sequencing instrument: Illumina HiSeq 2500. TCR libraries were prepared with molecular barcoding, using unique molecular identifiers to normalize TCRbeta repertoire quantification. The raw public reads went through TCRdb reprocessing: fastp at Q25, MiXCR clone calling, in-frame beta chains kept. Rows matching on CDR3 protein sequence are summarized as one entry with the most common DNA and genes. In all, the sample holds 240,000 or so distinct CDR3 sequences, and 12% of those were seen once. Together, the top ten hold 2% to 3% of the sample.

Sequences were derived from PBMCs from the stem cell graft donor, sampled from the stem cell graft. Rearrangement joined TRBV25-1 to TRBJ1-5; the D gene assignment is ambiguous. The sequence came from a human donor who donated a stem cell graft to a child with acute lymphoblastic leukemia. The nucleotides read TGTGCCAGCAGTGCCCTAGGCAATCAGCCCCAGCATTTT. Translation gives CASSALGNQPQHF.